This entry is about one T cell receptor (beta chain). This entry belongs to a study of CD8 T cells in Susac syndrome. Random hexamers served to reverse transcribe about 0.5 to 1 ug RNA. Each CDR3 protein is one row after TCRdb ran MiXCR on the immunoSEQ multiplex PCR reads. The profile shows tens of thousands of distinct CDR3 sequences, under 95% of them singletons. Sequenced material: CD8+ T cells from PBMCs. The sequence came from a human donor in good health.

CDR3 region: CAWSVDLRGTQYF. In DNA form, the CDR3 reads TGTGCCTGGAGTGTCGACCTTCGGGGGACCCAGTACTTC. The rearrangement joins TRBV30 to TRBJ2-5, with a possible D match to TRBD2 (5 bases). Trimming removed 0 bases from V and 7 bases from J, with 12 bases in between. Germline CDR1 reads GTSNPN; CDR2 reads SVGIG (reference sequence). CDR3 size: 13 residues.